This T cell receptor (beta chain) was captured by sequencing in a study of OX40 agonist ivuxolimab in advanced cancers. For the study at large: The dose-escalation cohort was about 80% male, with a mean age of 60 years, ranging about 20 to 79.

The data were produced by immunoSEQ multiplex PCR, yet TCRdb's version contains in-frame clones alone and is incomplete. The sample contains around 100,000 clones, roughly nine tenths of which appear only once. Per germline, CDR1 MNHNY and CDR2 SVGAGI (reference sequence). The CDR3 is made up of 16 amino acids. V was shortened by 6 bases and J by 4 bases, with 18 bases between the two germline ends. The V gene is TRBV6-6, the J gene TRBJ2-2, with D tentatively TRBD1 (6 bases). This specimen was CD4+ or CD8+ T cells sorted from blood, taken in a trial of the OX40 agonist ivuxolimab. The sequence came from an adult with an advanced solid tumor such as melanoma, head and neck, liver or kidney cancer. CDR3 sequence reads: CASSPLQGLGTGELFF. CDR3 coding DNA: TGTGCCAGCAGCCCTCTACAGGGATTGGGCACCGGGGAGCTGTTTTTT.